This TCR beta chain was sequenced during a study of blood T cell repertoires in COVID-19. Study as a whole: Collection of acute and convalescent COVID-19 samples took place in the United States, Italy and Spain.

J was trimmed by 5 bases and V by 3 bases; bases with no gene match: 6. The CDR3 spans 14 residues. The V gene's germline CDR1 is SGDLS and CDR2 YYNGEE. The assay was immunoSEQ multiplex PCR, and TCRdb's table has in-frame clones only and misses some. The sample has about 140,000 clones; about 87% are singletons. The V call is TRBV9, the J call TRBJ2-5, with TRBD1 identical over 8 bases. The TCR comes from a man in his forties or fifties who had recovered from COVID-19. Specimen: peripheral blood. DNA of the CDR3: TGTGCCAGCAGCGCTGGACAGGGAAGGGAGACCCAGTACTTC. It specifies CASSAGQGRETQYF.